This TCR beta chain is from a study of T cell repertoires in cytomegalovirus infection. MiXCR, run by TCRdb on the reads, gives a single entry per CDR3 protein. The repertoire holds around 770,000 distinct CDR3 sequences, with almost 30% as singletons. A word on this clonotype: Its antigen is as yet unknown. A much larger clone is a single base away; this may be a read error.

The CDR3 loop spans 12 amino acids. Germline values: CDR1 MNHNS, CDR2 SASEGT. This sequence joins TRBV6-1 and TRBJ2-5; D not resolved. The clonotype originates from a human donor in good health (CMV status not recorded). Some clones in this sample may be carry-over from other donors' samples. Specimen: cultured CD8+ T cells from PBMCs, collected from culture after CMV antigen stimulation. Here the CDR3 DNA reads TGTGCCAGCAGGGCTGCCCAAGGGACCCAGTACTTC. As protein: CASRAAQGTQYF.